Sequencing of this T cell receptor (beta chain) was carried out in a study of vaccination effects on CD4 cells after COVID-19. Study details: Vaccine administered to participants consisted of two doses of either BNT162b2 or mRNA-1273. Whole-study results and caveats: Among infection- and vaccine-induced clones, marked clonal contraction occurred late after vaccination.

The method was immunoSEQ multiplex PCR; TCRdb's version includes in-frame clones alone and lacks a portion of them. Counted here are approximately 25,000 clones, approximately 72% occurring once; the ten biggest clones make up approximately 10%. On this clone: Its target is not known.

Viral peptide pool expansion of antigen-specific CD4+ T cells preceded sequencing in the ViraFEST assay. The culture ran for 10 days, and then CD4+ T cells were isolated. Vaccinated participants had no history of SARS-CoV-2 infection and tested negative for nucleocapsid antibodies. Cultures used roughly 2 million PBMC per well, approximately 9.5 IU/ml IL-2 and approximately 10 ug/ml peptides. In the cultures, half the medium was exchanged for IL-2 medium on days 3 and 7. Germline V gene lookup returns CDR1 KGHSH and CDR2 LQKENI. CDR3 length: 18 residues. V shed 4 bases, J shed 4 bases, and the junction held 15 bases outside the gene matches.

Sequenced here: CD4+ T cells from PBMCs cultured with SARS-CoV-2 spike peptides, sampled before COVID-19 vaccination. The receptor was derived from a human donor who received a COVID-19 vaccine. V usage is TRBV18 and J usage is TRBJ2-1; 8 bases match TRBD2. The CDR3 loop reads CASSRGLATEGRYNEQFF. The CDR3 region has the DNA TGTGCCAGCTCACGTGGACTAGCAACAGAGGGCCGGTACAATGAGCAGTTCTTC. Filled out from reference TRBV18 and TRBJ2-1, the complete variable domain reads NAGVMQNPRHLVRRRGQEARLRCSPMKGHSHVYWYRQLPEEGLKFMVYLQKENIIDESGMPKERFSAEFPKEGPSILRIQQVVRGDSAAYFCASSRGLATEGRYNEQFFGPGTRLTVL.